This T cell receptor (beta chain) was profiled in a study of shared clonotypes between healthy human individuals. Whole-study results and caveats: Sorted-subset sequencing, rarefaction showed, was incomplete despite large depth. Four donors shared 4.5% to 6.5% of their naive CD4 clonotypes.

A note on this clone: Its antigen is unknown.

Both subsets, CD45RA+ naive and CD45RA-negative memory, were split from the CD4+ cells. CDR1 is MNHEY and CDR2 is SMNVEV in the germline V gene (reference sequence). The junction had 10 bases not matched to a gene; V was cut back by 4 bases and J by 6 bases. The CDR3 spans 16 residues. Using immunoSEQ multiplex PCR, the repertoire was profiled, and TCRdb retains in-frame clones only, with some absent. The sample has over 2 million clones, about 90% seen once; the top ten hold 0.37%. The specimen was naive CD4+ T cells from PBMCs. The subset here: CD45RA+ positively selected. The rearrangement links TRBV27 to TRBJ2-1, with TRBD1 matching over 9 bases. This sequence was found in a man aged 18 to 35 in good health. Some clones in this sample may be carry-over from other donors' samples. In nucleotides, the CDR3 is TGTGCCAGCAGTTCCCCCGCCCCGACAGGGGGCAATGAGCAGTTCTTC. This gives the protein CASSSPAPTGGNEQFF.